These 19 T cell receptor beta chains were sequenced from one sample in a study of radiation and T cells in renal cell carcinoma. Time point of the sample: blood 2 weeks post-SBRT. Treatment meaning: 15 Gy SBRT to primary tumor, nephrectomy 4 weeks later. TCRdb's copy holds only in-frame clones and misses some; the assay was immunoSEQ multiplex PCR. The sample records about 120,000 clones, 75% to 85% being singletons. Sequencing was performed on blood, taken from a patient whose treatment included radiotherapy and nephrectomy. Receptors were obtained from a woman in her fifties or sixties with renal cell carcinoma.

The table lists this clone with a count of one. The V call is TRBV10-3, the J call TRBJ2-3, with 9 bases fitting TRBD1. Unmatched junction bases numbered 5, after V lost 4 bases and J lost 3 bases. The CDR3 spans 15 residues. The germline V gene has CDR1 ENHRY and CDR2 SYGVKD. The CDR3 DNA sequence: TGTGCCATCAGTGGAGGTGGGACAGGGACAGATACGCAGTATTTT. This codes for CAISGGGTGTDTQYF.

This chain uses TRBV5-1 with TRBJ1-3, with TRBD1 matching 7 bases. CDR1 and CDR2 from the germline V gene are SGHRS and YFSETQ. The ends lost 0 bases at V and 2 bases at J; junction bases unmatched: 11. This CDR3 spans 18 amino acids. This CDR3 is CASSLGVRQGRPGNTIYF. CDR3 nucleotide sequence: TGCGCCAGCAGCTTGGGGGTTAGACAGGGAAGACCTGGAAACACCATATATTTT.

This clone was detected a few times. The V gene is TRBV2, the J gene TRBJ1-6, with 9 bases matching TRBD1. J was trimmed by 7 bases and V by 11 bases; bases with no gene match: 9. Germline CDR1 is SNHLY and CDR2 is FYNNEI. The CDR3 consists of 14 residues. CDR3 sequence reads: CAGARDRVNSPLHF. The CDR3, as DNA: TGTGCCGGGGCCCGGGACAGGGTGAATTCACCCCTCCACTTT. Looking up the rest from reference TRBV2 and TRBJ1-6 gives the full variable domain: EPEVTQTPSHQVTQMGQEVILRCVPISNHLYFYWYRQILGQKVEFLVSFYNNEISEKSEIFDDQFSVERPDGSNFTLKIRSTKLEDSAMYFCAGARDRVNSPLHFGNGTRLTVT.

The chain recombines TRBV5-1 with TRBJ2-3, with 8 nucleotides matching TRBD2. J was trimmed by 0 bases and V by 6 bases; bases with no gene match: 9. The V gene's germline CDR1 is SGHRS and CDR2 YFSETQ. CDR3 size: 16 residues. The CDR3, as DNA: TGCGCCAGCACCCGGTCGACTAGCGAGAGCACAGATACGCAGTATTTT. This codes for CASTRSTSESTDTQYF.

The J gene is TRBJ2-7, the V gene TRBV14; D is perhaps TRBD2 (5 bases). Germline V lookup: CDR1 SGHDN, CDR2 FVKESK. This CDR3 has 13 residues. Trimming pared 1 base from V and 12 bases from J, leaving 16 bases between. CDR3 loop: CASSQVPGVKWYF. In nucleotides, the CDR3 is TGTGCCAGCAGCCAAGTCCCCGGGGTGAAGTGGTACTTC.

The chain is built from TRBV19 and TRBJ1-5; 9 nucleotides match TRBD1. Germline CDR1 is LNHDA and CDR2 is SQIVND (reference sequence). The CDR3 is 16 residues long. The V and J ends lost 9 bases and 0 bases, in that order; junction bases with no gene match: 9. DNA for the CDR3: TGTGCCAGCAATACAGGGGGCATGTATAGCAATCAGCCCCAGCATTTT. Translation gives CASNTGGMYSNQPQHF. Together with reference TRBV19 and TRBJ1-5, the CDR3 gives the full variable domain: DGGITQSPKYLFRKEGQNVTLSCEQNLNHDAMYWYRQDPGQGLRLIYYSQIVNDFQKGDIAEGYSVSREKKESFPLTVTSAQKNPTAFYLCASNTGGMYSNQPQHFGDGTRLSIL.

V and J are TRBV10-2 and TRBJ2-2; D call uncertain. Trimming pared 4 bases from V and 1 base from J, leaving 13 bases between. Per germline, CDR1 WSHSY and CDR2 SAAADI. This CDR3 spans 16 amino acids. The CDR3 DNA reads as TGCGCCAGCAGTGGAGGAGAGAACCTGAACACCGGGGAGCTGTTTTTT. This translates into CASSGGENLNTGELFF.

The gene calls are TRBV14 and TRBJ2-1; 7 bases fit TRBD1. Germline V lookup: CDR1 SGHDN, CDR2 FVKESK. V shed 3 bases and J 4 bases; nucleotides not matched to a gene: 3. This CDR3 spans 14 amino acids. In DNA form, the CDR3 reads TGTGCCAGCAGCCACCTGGGACAGTACAATGAGCAGTTCTTC. It specifies CASSHLGQYNEQFF.

The chain couples TRBV5-1 to TRBJ2-1, with D perhaps TRBD2 (5 bases). V dropped 6 bases and J dropped 7 bases, with 23 bases sitting between them. This CDR3 contains 16 residues. Per germline, CDR1 SGHRS and CDR2 YFSETQ. The CDR3 DNA follows: TGCGCCAGCATGTCTAATAGCGCGCCTGGGATTAATGAGCAGTTCTTC. This sequence encodes CASMSNSAPGINEQFF.

The chain employs TRBV19 and TRBJ1-6; D is undetermined. CDR1 is LNHDA and CDR2 is SQIVND in the germline V gene (reference sequence). The CDR3 runs 15 residues. Deletions cut 2 bases from V and 6 bases from J, with 11 bases between. The CDR3 region has the DNA TGTGCCAGTAGTATAAAGAGCCCTGGTAATTCACCCCTCCACTTT. Translated, it gives CASSIKSPGNSPLHF.

The chain joins TRBV19 to TRBJ2-1; D possibly uses TRBD1 or TRBD2 (6 bases each). Germline V gene data show CDR1 as LNHDA and CDR2 as SQIVND (reference sequence). V shed 7 bases and J shed 7 bases, with 17 bases lying between them. The CDR3 length is 14 residues. Here the CDR3 reads CASIPRGARNEQFF. DNA for the CDR3: TGTGCCAGTATTCCGAGGGGGGCGCGGAATGAGCAGTTCTTC.

CDR3 coding DNA: TGTGCCAGCAGGGATGGGACAGCATATAATGAAAAACTGTTTTTT. This translates into CASRDGTAYNEKLFF. The chain combines TRBV6-1 with TRBJ1-4; the match to TRBD1 covers 7 bases. The CDR3 runs 15 residues. The germline gives CDR1 MNHNS, CDR2 SASEGT. The junction had 8 bases not matched to a gene; V was cut back by 6 bases and J by 4 bases.

V gene TRBV27 combines with J gene TRBJ2-1; no firm D call. Per the germline V gene, CDR1 is MNHEY and CDR2 is SMNVEV (reference sequence). The CDR3 sequence is 14 residues long. Trimming pared 1 base from V and 0 bases from J, leaving 4 bases between. As DNA, the CDR3 is TGTGCCAGCAGTTTATATGGCTCCTACAATGAGCAGTTCTTC. Translation gives CASSLYGSYNEQFF.

This clone was observed a handful of times. The V call is TRBV11-1, the J call TRBJ1-4; D is perhaps TRBD1 (5 bases). V lost 5 bases and J 5 bases, leaving 15 bases between the germline ends. Per germline, CDR1 SGHAT and CDR2 FQDESV (reference sequence). The CDR3 spans 15 residues. CDR3 sequence reads: CASSPAGRANEKLFF. The CDR3 nucleotides read TGTGCCAGCAGCCCCGCGGGCAGGGCGAATGAAAAACTGTTTTTT. Full variable domain (missing parts from reference TRBV11-1 and TRBJ1-4): EAEVAQSPRYKITEKSQAVAFWCDPISGHATLYWYRQILGQGPELLVQFQDESVVDDSQLPKDRFSAERLKGVDSTLKIQPAELGDSAMYLCASSPAGRANEKLFFGSGTQLSVL.

The J gene is TRBJ2-1, the V gene TRBV4-2; TRBD2 matches at 7 bases. The CDR3 length is 17 residues. Germline CDR1 is LGHNA and CDR2 is YNFKEQ. Germline trimming cut 0 bases from V and 4 bases from J; bases unmatched to any gene: 9. The CDR3 nucleotides are TGTGCCAGCAGCCAAGATCAACAGCGGGGAAGATACAATGAGCAGTTCTTC. This translates into CASSQDQQRGRYNEQFF.

The chain has TRBV5-1 and TRBJ2-5; D gene ambiguous. V was shortened by 0 bases and J by 2 bases, with 8 bases between the two germline ends. This CDR3 is built from 14 residues. The germline CDR1 and CDR2 sequences are SGHRS and YFSETQ. The CDR3 here is CASSLGGGQETQYF. The CDR3 DNA reads TGCGCCAGCAGCTTGGGGGGTGGACAAGAGACCCAGTACTTC.

V usage is TRBV6-1 and J usage is TRBJ1-3; D gene unclear. There are 16 residues in the CDR3. Germline V gene data show CDR1 as MNHNS and CDR2 as SASEGT. V was cut by 3 bases and J by 2 bases, with 14 bases left in between. CDR3 nucleotides: TGTGCCAGCAGTGATAGTGGGGTGAGGGCTGGAAACACCATATATTTT. It translates to CASSDSGVRAGNTIYF.

In this sample, this clone turned up once. The CDR3 region is CASSLEVSYEQYF. Written as DNA, the CDR3 is TGCGCCAGCAGCTTAGAGGTCTCCTACGAGCAGTACTTC. This chain uses TRBV5-1 with TRBJ2-7; D gene ambiguous. The CDR3 runs to 13 residues. V gave up 2 bases and J gave up 0 bases, with 6 bases separating them. From germline, CDR1 is SGHRS and CDR2 YFSETQ.

The rearrangement joins TRBV2 to TRBJ2-3; D perhaps matches TRBD2 (7 bases). CDR3 length: 15 amino acids. Trimming removed 3 bases at V and 1 base at J, with 11 bases between. CDR1 and CDR2 (germline): SNHLY, FYNNEI. DNA of the CDR3: TGTGCCAGCAGTGATGTAGGGGGGGGCACAGATACGCAGTATTTT. It is translated as CASSDVGGGTDTQYF.